This T cell receptor (beta chain) was sequenced in a study of blood T cell repertoires in COVID-19. In the original processing: Scientists estimated how many nucleated cells there were by amplifying reference gene primers. Repertoires were generated with immunoSEQ multiplex PCR, while TCRdb's copy carries only in-frame clones and drops some. V and J calls and clone size are copied from that table; D and trimming were computed from the DNA. The sample lists a few hundred thousand clones; 80% to 90% were seen once. Each exposed participant met a COVID-19 case in the 2 weeks preceding study entry. The sequenced sample was PBMCs or T cells enriched from blood (not recorded which). The clonotype was recovered from a woman aged 45-65 years who had been exposed to COVID-19.

CDR3 DNA sequence: TGTGCCAGCACCCGGACAGGCGCCATGAACACTGAAGCTTTCTTT. Amino acid sequence: CASTRTGAMNTEAFF. This chain links TRBV5-8 with TRBJ1-1, with 7 nucleotides matching TRBD1. The CDR3 contains 15 residues. CDR1 SGHTS and CDR2 YDEGEE come from the germline V gene. V shed 6 bases and J 0 bases; nucleotides not matched to a gene: 8.